This T cell receptor beta chain was found in a study of control samples from healthy donors and cancer patients. The protocol was immunoSEQ multiplex PCR, while the TCRdb copy is restricted to in-frame clones and leaves out a portion. The sample has about 100,000 clones, about 90% seen once; the top ten hold about 20%. The V gene's germline CDR1 is LNHDA and CDR2 SQIVND (reference sequence). The CDR3 contains 14 residues. J was trimmed by 7 bases and V by 6 bases; bases with no gene match: 8. The source material was blood. The rearrangement uses TRBV19 and TRBJ1-5; 8 bases align to TRBD1. The receptor was derived from a woman aged 50 to 60 in good health. In DNA, the CDR3 is TGTGCCAGTAGGGGTCAGGGGGCTAGCCAGCCCCAGCATTTT. Translated, it gives CASRGQGASQPQHF.